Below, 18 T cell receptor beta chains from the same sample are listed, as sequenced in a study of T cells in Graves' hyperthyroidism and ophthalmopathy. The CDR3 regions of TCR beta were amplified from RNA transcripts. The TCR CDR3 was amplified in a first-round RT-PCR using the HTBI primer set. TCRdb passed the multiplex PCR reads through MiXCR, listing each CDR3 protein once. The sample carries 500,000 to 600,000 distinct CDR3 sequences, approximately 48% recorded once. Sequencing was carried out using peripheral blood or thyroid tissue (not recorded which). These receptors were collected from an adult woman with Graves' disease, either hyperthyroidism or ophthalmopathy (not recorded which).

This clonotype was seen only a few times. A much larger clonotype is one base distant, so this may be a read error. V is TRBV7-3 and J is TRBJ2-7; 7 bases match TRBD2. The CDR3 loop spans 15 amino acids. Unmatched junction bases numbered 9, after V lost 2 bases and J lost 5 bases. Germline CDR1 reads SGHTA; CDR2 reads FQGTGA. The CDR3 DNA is TGTGCCAGCAGCTTAGGACTAGAAAAAACGCACGAGCAGTACTTC. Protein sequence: CASSLGLEKTHEQYF.

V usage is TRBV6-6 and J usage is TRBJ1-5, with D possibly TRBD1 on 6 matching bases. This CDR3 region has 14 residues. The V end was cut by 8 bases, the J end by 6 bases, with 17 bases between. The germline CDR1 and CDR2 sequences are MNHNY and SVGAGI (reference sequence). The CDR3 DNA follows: TGTGCCAGCTTTGGGAAAGGGGGAATTCAGCCCCAGCATTTT. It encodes CASFGKGGIQPQHF.

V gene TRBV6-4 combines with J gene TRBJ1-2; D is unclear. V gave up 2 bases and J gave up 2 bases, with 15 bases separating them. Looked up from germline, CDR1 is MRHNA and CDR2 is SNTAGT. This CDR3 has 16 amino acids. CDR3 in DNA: TGTGCCAGCAGTGACGCAATAGGGTCAGAGAACTATGGCTACACCTTC. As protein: CASSDAIGSENYGYTF.

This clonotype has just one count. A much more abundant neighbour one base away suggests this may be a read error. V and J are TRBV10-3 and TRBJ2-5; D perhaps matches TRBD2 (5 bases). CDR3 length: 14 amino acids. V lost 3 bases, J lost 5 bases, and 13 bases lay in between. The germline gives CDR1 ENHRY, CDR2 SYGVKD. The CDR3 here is CAISEGQEAETQYF. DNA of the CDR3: TGTGCCATCAGTGAAGGGCAGGAGGCGGAGACCCAGTACTTC.

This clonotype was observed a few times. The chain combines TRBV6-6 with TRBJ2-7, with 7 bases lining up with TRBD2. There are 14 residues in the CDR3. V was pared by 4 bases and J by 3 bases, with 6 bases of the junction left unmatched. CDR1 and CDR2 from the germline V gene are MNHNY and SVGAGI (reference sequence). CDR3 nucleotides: TGTGCCAGCAGTTGGCCTAGCGGTCGCTACGAGCAGTACTTC. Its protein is CASSWPSGRYEQYF.

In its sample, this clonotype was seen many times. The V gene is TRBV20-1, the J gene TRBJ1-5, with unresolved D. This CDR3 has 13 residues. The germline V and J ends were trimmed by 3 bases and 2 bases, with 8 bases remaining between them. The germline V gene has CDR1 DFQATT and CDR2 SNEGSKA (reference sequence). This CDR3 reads CSASSVGNQPQHF. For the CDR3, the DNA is TGCAGTGCTAGCTCGGTGGGCAATCAGCCCCAGCATTTT.

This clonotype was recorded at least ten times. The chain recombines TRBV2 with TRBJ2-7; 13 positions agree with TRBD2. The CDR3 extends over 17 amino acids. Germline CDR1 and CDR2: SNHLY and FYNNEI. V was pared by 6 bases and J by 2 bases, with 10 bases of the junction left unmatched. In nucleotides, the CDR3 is TGTGCCAGCAGCGCAACGCCTGGGACTAGCGGGACCTACGAGCAGTACTTC. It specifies CASSATPGTSGTYEQYF.

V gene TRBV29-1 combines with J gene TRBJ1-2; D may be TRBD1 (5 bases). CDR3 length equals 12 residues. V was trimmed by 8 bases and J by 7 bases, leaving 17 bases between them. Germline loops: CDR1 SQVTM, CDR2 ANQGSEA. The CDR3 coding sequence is TGCAGCTTAACCGGGACGGGTGGTGGCTACACCTTC. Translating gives CSLTGTGGGYTF.

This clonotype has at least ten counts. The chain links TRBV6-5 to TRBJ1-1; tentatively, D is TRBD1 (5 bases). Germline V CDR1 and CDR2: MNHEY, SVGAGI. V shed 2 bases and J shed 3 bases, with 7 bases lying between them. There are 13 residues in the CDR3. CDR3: CASSYEGYTEAFF. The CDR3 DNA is TGTGCCAGCAGTTACGAGGGGTACACTGAAGCTTTCTTT.

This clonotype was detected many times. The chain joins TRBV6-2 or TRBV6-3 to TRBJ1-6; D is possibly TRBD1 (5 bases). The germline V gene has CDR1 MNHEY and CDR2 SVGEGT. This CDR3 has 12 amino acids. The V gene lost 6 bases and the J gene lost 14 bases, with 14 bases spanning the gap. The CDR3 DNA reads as TGTGCCAGCAGCTCAGGGCGGATAGCCCTCCACTTT. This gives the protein CASSSGRIALHF.

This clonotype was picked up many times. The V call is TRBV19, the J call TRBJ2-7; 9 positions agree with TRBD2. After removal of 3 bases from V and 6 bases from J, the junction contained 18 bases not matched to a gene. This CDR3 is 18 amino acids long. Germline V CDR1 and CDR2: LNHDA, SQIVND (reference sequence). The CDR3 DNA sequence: TGTGCCAGTAGTATCACCACCGAACTTAGCGGGAGAACTTCCGAGCAGTACTTC. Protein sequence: CASSITTELSGRTSEQYF.

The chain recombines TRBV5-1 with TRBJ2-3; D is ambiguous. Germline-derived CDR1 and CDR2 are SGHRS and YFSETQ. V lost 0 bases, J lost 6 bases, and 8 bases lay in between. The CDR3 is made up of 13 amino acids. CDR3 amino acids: CASSLVGSDTQYF. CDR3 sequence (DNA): TGCGCCAGCAGCTTGGTGGGCTCTGATACGCAGTATTTT.

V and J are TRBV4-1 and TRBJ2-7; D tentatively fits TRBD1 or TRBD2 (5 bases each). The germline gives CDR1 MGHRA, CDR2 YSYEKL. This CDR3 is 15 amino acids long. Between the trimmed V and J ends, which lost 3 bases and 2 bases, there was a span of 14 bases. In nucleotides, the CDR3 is TGCGCCAGCAGCCATGCAGAGGGGCCAACCTACGAGCAGTACTTC. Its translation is CASSHAEGPTYEQYF.

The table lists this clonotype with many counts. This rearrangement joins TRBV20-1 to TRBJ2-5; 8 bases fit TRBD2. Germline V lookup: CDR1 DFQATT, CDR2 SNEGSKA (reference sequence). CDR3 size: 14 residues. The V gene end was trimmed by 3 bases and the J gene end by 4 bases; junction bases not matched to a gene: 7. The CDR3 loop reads CSASGRARSETQYF. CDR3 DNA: TGCAGTGCTAGCGGGAGGGCCCGTTCAGAGACCCAGTACTTC.

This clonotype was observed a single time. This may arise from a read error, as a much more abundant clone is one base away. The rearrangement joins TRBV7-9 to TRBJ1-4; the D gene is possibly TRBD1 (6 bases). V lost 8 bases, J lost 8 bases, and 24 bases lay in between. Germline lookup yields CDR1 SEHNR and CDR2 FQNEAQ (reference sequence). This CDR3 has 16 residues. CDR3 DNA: TGTGCCAGCGGCAACAACATTAACAGGGTTGGGGAAAAACTGTTTTTT. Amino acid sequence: CASGNNINRVGEKLFF.

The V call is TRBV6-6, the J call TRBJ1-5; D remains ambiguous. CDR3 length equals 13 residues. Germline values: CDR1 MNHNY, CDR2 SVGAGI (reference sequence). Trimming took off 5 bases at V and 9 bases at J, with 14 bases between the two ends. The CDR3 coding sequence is TGTGCCAGCAGTCCTCGGGAGGGTTTGCCCCAGCATTTT. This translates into CASSPREGLPQHF.

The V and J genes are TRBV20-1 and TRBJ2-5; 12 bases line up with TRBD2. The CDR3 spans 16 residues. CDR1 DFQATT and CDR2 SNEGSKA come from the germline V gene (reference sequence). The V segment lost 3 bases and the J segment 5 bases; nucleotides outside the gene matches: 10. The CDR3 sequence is CSARELAGGDRETQYF. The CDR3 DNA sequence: TGCAGTGCTAGGGAACTAGCGGGGGGAGATCGGGAGACCCAGTACTTC.

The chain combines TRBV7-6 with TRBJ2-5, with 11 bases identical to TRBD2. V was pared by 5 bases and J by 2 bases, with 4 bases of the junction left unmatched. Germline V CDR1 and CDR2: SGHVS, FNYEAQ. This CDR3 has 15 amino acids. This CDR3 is CASSLGLADQETQYF. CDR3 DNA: TGTGCCAGCAGCCTGGGACTAGCGGATCAAGAGACCCAGTACTTC.